Reported below is one TCR beta chain. Original data processing: Amplification with reference gene primers provided the estimates of nucleated cell counts. Repertoires were generated with immunoSEQ multiplex PCR, while TCRdb's copy carries only in-frame clones and drops some. The DNA gave D and trimming, while V, J and clone size come from that table. Among roughly 250,000 clones, approximately 90% were seen once, and the ten largest hold approximately 9.5%. The study drew participants aged about 18 to 89 years from approximately 23 US areas. This sample is drawn from a study of blood T cell repertoires in COVID-19. For the study at large: Samples taken during acute and convalescent COVID-19 were collected in the United States, Italy and Spain. In each case, the material was cDNA or gDNA derived from T cells, B-cell-depleted T cells, or PBMCs.

With 0 bases removed from V and 2 bases from J, the gap between germline ends came to 8 bases. From germline, CDR1 is LGHDT and CDR2 YNNKEL (reference sequence). The CDR3 is 14 residues long. The chain links TRBV3-1 (or the pseudogene TRBV3-2) to TRBJ2-7; no reliable D call. This receptor was identified in a man aged 35-49 years who had recovered from COVID-19. The specimen was PBMCs or T cells enriched from blood (not recorded which). The CDR3, as DNA: TGTGCCAGCAGCCAAGATCCCCCTACCTACGAGCAGTACTTC. As protein: CASSQDPPTYEQYF.